Presented here are 30 T cell receptor beta chains from one specimen sequenced in a study of TIL therapy for anti-PD-1-resistant metastatic lung cancer. The time point denotes: pre-treatment sample, taken before nivolumab and TIL therapy. Pleural nodules or supraclavicular lymph nodes made up most of the excised metastases sampled. The libraries were made with immunoSEQ v3. Using immunoSEQ multiplex PCR, the repertoire was profiled, and TCRdb retains in-frame clones only, with some absent. Of more than 25,000 clones in the sample, 72% were seen once. Sequences were derived from tumor tissue, sampled at baseline. The receptors originated from a person aged 25 to 80 with non-small cell lung cancer.

V is TRBV7-3 and J is TRBJ2-2, with no clear D. Germline V gene data show CDR1 as SGHTA and CDR2 as FQGTGA. Trimming pared 4 bases from V and 4 bases from J, leaving 10 bases between. The CDR3 runs 14 residues. The CDR3 sequence: CASSSRMGTGELFF. CDR3 nucleotide sequence: TGTGCCAGCAGCTCCCGCATGGGCACCGGGGAGCTGTTTTTT.

The V gene is TRBV5-1, the J gene TRBJ2-2, with D perhaps matching TRBD2 (5 bases). This CDR3 comprises 15 residues. Per germline, CDR1 SGHRS and CDR2 YFSETQ. V gave up 4 bases and J gave up 3 bases, with 13 bases separating them. This CDR3 reads CASSLRVGDTGELFF. The CDR3 coding sequence is TGCGCCAGCAGCCTGAGGGTGGGTGACACCGGGGAGCTGTTTTTT.

This clone was counted between two and nine times. The junction shows a germline mismatch at one end, possibly a read error. The CDR3: CARSEGPYSPLHF. As DNA, the CDR3 is TGTGCCAGGAGTGAGGGGCCCTATTCACCCCTCCACTTT. The chain carries TRBV2 and TRBJ1-6, with D possibly TRBD1 on 5 matching bases. Germline CDR1 SNHLY, CDR2 FYNNEI. This CDR3 comprises 13 residues.

V is TRBV11-1 and J is TRBJ1-1; unclear D gene. V shed 1 base and J shed 1 base, with 7 bases lying between them. There are 14 residues in the CDR3. The V gene's germline CDR1 is SGHAT and CDR2 FQDESV (reference sequence). The chain's CDR3 is CASSLDRTNTEAFF. In nucleotides, the CDR3 is TGTGCCAGCAGCTTAGACAGAACGAACACTGAAGCTTTCTTT.

On this clone itself: This same CDR3 is encoded by further DNA sequences in the sample. This chain connects TRBV11-3 to TRBJ1-2, with 9 bases aligning to TRBD1. The V and J ends lost 0 bases and 2 bases, in that order; junction bases with no gene match: 1. Germline V gene lookup returns CDR1 SGHNT and CDR2 YENEEA. The CDR3 is 15 residues long. The CDR3 DNA sequence: TGTGCCAGCAGCTTAGAAGGACAGGGGAACTATGGCTACACCTTC. It yields the protein CASSLEGQGNYGYTF.

V and J are TRBV11-3 and TRBJ2-3; 10 nucleotides align to TRBD2. Germline V lookup: CDR1 SGHNT, CDR2 YENEEA. J gave up 2 bases and V 5 bases, and 10 bases lay outside the gene matches. The CDR3 totals 17 residues. The chain's CDR3 is CASSDPGTSDFTDTQYF. The CDR3 DNA reads TGTGCCAGCAGCGACCCCGGGACTAGCGACTTCACAGATACGCAGTATTTT. The variable domain in full, with the rest retrieved from reference TRBV11-3 and TRBJ2-3, is EAGVVQSPRYKIIEKKQPVAFWCNPISGHNTLYWYLQNLGQGPELLIRYENEEAVDDSQLPKDRFSAERLKGVDSTLKIQPAELGDSAVYLCASSDPGTSDFTDTQYFGPGTRLTVL.

This sequence joins TRBV13 and TRBJ2-3; D is unresolved. Deletions cut 0 bases from V and 2 bases from J, with 6 bases between. Germline V gene lookup returns CDR1 PRHDT and CDR2 FYEKMQ (reference sequence). This CDR3 is 14 amino acids long. The CDR3 region has the DNA TGTGCCAGCAGCTTAGGCATGAACACAGATACGCAGTATTTT. This gives the protein CASSLGMNTDTQYF.

The V and J genes are TRBV18 and TRBJ2-7, with 8 bases fitting TRBD1. The CDR3 has 17 amino acids. Germline CDR1 and CDR2: KGHSH and LQKENI. J was trimmed by 0 bases and V by 6 bases; bases with no gene match: 13. CDR3 region: CASSQASGQGGSYEQYF. CDR3 DNA sequence: TGTGCCAGCTCGCAGGCCAGCGGACAGGGAGGCTCCTACGAGCAGTACTTC.

This clone came up a few times. This sequence joins TRBV2 and TRBJ1-2; the D is unclear. CDR3 length equals 13 residues. Trimming stripped 6 bases from V and 10 bases from J, with 18 bases between. The germline gives CDR1 SNHLY, CDR2 FYNNEI. DNA of the CDR3: TGTGCCAGCAGGGCCGGGCCCAACGGTGACTACACCTTC. This sequence encodes CASRAGPNGDYTF.

CDR3 protein: CASSPYRLGGGRGEQYF. The CDR3 DNA reads as TGTGCCAGTAGTCCGTACCGCCTCGGGGGGGGACGGGGCGAGCAGTACTTC. The V gene is TRBV19, the J gene TRBJ2-7, with 8 nucleotides matching TRBD2. V gave up 5 bases and J gave up 6 bases; unmatched junction bases: 18. The germline CDR1 and CDR2 sequences are LNHDA and SQIVND (reference sequence). The CDR3 is 17 amino acids.

The V and J genes are TRBV2 and TRBJ1-6, with D possibly being TRBD1 (6 bases). V gave up 6 bases and J gave up 1 base, with 16 bases separating them. The CDR3 is 17 residues long. Germline V gives CDR1 SNHLY, CDR2 FYNNEI. The CDR3 reads CASRAGVVESYNSPLHF. The CDR3 region has the DNA TGTGCCAGCAGGGCAGGGGTAGTAGAGTCCTATAATTCACCCCTCCACTTT.

The rearrangement links TRBV5-4 to TRBJ2-5, with 7 bases fitting TRBD1. After removal of 2 bases from V and 4 bases from J, the junction contained 11 bases not matched to a gene. The CDR3 has 16 amino acids. The germline V gene encodes CDR1 SGHNT and CDR2 YYREEE (reference sequence). The CDR3 loop is CASSFRAGGLGETQYF. The CDR3 DNA is TGTGCCAGCAGCTTCCGGGCAGGGGGATTGGGAGAGACCCAGTACTTC.

V gene TRBV10-3 combines with J gene TRBJ1-3; D is perhaps TRBD1 (6 bases). Germline loops: CDR1 ENHRY, CDR2 SYGVKD. This CDR3 is built from 15 residues. Trimming removed 2 bases at V and 8 bases at J, with 16 bases between. DNA of the CDR3: TGTGCCATCAGTGAGACCCAGGGGCCTCGGGACACCATATATTTT. It yields the protein CAISETQGPRDTIYF.

The rearrangement links TRBV5-4 to TRBJ1-2; possible D gene TRBD1, 5 bases. Germline values: CDR1 SGHNT, CDR2 YYREEE (reference sequence). The germline V and J ends were trimmed by 4 bases and 8 bases, with 12 bases remaining between them. CDR3 length: 12 amino acids. DNA of the CDR3: TGTGCCAGCAGCGAAACAGGCAGAGGCTACACCTTC. Its translation: CASSETGRGYTF. The full variable domain, rest sourced from reference TRBV5-4 and TRBJ1-2, is ETGVTQSPTHLIKTRGQQVTLRCSSQSGHNTVSWYQQALGQGPQFIFQYYREEENGRGNFPPRFSGLQFPNYSSELNVNALELDDSALYLCASSETGRGYTFGSGTRLTVV.

The chain links TRBV4-1 to TRBJ2-3; tentative D call: TRBD1 (5 bases). The V gene lost 0 bases and the J gene lost 5 bases, with 15 bases spanning the gap. The CDR3 has 16 amino acids. Germline V CDR1 and CDR2: MGHRA, YSYEKL. The CDR3 region is CASSQEAQELRDTQYF. As DNA, the CDR3 is TGCGCCAGCAGCCAAGAGGCACAGGAGTTGAGAGATACGCAGTATTTT.

The chain combines TRBV9 with TRBJ1-4; perhaps TRBD1 as D (6 bases). Germline V gene lookup returns CDR1 SGDLS and CDR2 YYNGEE. The CDR3 has 13 residues. V lost 3 bases to trimming and J lost 4 bases, with 7 bases between them. CDR3 loop: CASSAGVNEKLFF. The CDR3 coding sequence is TGTGCCAGCAGCGCAGGGGTTAATGAAAAACTGTTTTTT.

This clone was observed a handful of times. This chain connects TRBV27 to TRBJ1-2; 7 nucleotides agree with TRBD1. J gave up 7 bases and V 7 bases, and 12 bases lay outside the gene matches. Germline CDR1 MNHEY, CDR2 SMNVEV (reference sequence). The CDR3 has 14 residues. In DNA form, the CDR3 reads TGTGCCAGCACTTGCTACAGGGGTGGGTGTGGCTACACCTTC. Its translation: CASTCYRGGCGYTF.

CDR3 region: CASSLGAWDGHTEAFF. For the CDR3, the DNA is TGTGCCAGCAGCTTAGGGGCGTGGGACGGCCACACTGAAGCTTTCTTT. The chain uses TRBV7-9 and TRBJ1-1, with D possibly TRBD1 on 5 matching bases. Germline V gene lookup returns CDR1 SEHNR and CDR2 FQNEAQ (reference sequence). V lost 1 base, J lost 3 bases, and 15 bases lay in between. This CDR3 is 16 amino acids long.

This chain links TRBV5-8 with TRBJ1-6; 8 positions agree with TRBD1. The V gene end was trimmed by 4 bases and the J gene end by 6 bases; junction bases not matched to a gene: 6. The germline V gene encodes CDR1 SGHTS and CDR2 YDEGEE. The CDR3 is 15 amino acids. The DNA for the CDR3 is TGTGCCAGCAGCCTCGGACAGGGACTTAATTCACCCCTCCACTTT. This sequence encodes CASSLGQGLNSPLHF.

The rearrangement links TRBV2 to TRBJ1-2; 10 bases are a match to TRBD1. This CDR3 is built from 15 residues. Unmatched junction bases numbered 11, after V lost 4 bases and J lost 9 bases. Germline CDR1 and CDR2: SNHLY and FYNNEI. CDR3 nucleotides: TGTGCCAGCAGTGCCGGAAGGGACAGGGGAGGGAGCTACACCTTC. Protein product: CASSAGRDRGGSYTF.

V is TRBV18 and J is TRBJ2-3; TRBD1 agrees at 8 bases. The CDR3 consists of 16 residues. Trimming at V came to 2 bases and at J to 5 bases, leaving 9 bases not matched to a gene. Germline values: CDR1 KGHSH, CDR2 LQKENI. CDR3 loop: CASSPIIGQGRDTQYF. CDR3 bases: TGTGCCAGCTCACCAATAATCGGACAGGGAAGAGATACGCAGTATTTT.

This clone has just one count. The chain joins TRBV6-1 to TRBJ2-6; tentative D call: TRBD1 (6 bases). Germline V gene data show CDR1 as MNHNS and CDR2 as SASEGT. The length of the CDR3 is 16 residues. The V end was cut by 1 base, the J end by 1 base, with 8 bases between. The CDR3 is CASSEDTGSGANVLTF. The CDR3 DNA reads TGTGCCAGCAGTGAAGATACAGGGTCTGGGGCCAACGTCCTGACTTTC.

The CDR3 reads CASSRIETNEKLFF. Written as DNA, the CDR3 is TGCGCCAGCAGTAGGATCGAAACTAATGAAAAACTGTTTTTT. The V call is TRBV5-1, the J call TRBJ1-4; D ambiguous. This CDR3 contains 14 residues. V shed 5 bases and J shed 1 base, with 9 bases lying between them. CDR1 SGHRS and CDR2 YFSETQ come from the germline V gene.

The rearrangement joins TRBV6-6 to TRBJ1-2; D may be TRBD1 (6 bases). Germline loops: CDR1 MNHNY, CDR2 SVGAGI (reference sequence). This CDR3 region has 14 residues. V dropped 0 bases and J dropped 6 bases, with 11 bases sitting between them. CDR3 region: CASSYSGGLNGYTF. The DNA for the CDR3 is TGTGCCAGCAGTTACTCGGGGGGGCTGAATGGCTACACCTTC.

This clone was picked up a small number of times. The rearrangement joins TRBV7-9 to TRBJ1-3; 7 bases align to TRBD1. Germline V lookup: CDR1 SEHNR, CDR2 FQNEAQ (reference sequence). This CDR3 contains 15 residues. J gave up 2 bases and V 4 bases, and 5 bases lay outside the gene matches. The CDR3 sequence: CASSSLGTAGNTIYF. CDR3 DNA sequence: TGTGCCAGCAGCTCCCTCGGGACAGCTGGAAACACCATATATTTT.

This chain links TRBV7-2 with TRBJ1-2; D gene unclear. The V gene lost 1 base and the J gene lost 8 bases, with 8 bases spanning the gap. CDR1 is SGHTA and CDR2 is FQGNSA in the germline V gene. CDR3 length: 12 amino acids. The CDR3 here is CASSLERWGYTF. CDR3 nucleotide sequence: TGTGCCAGCAGCTTAGAACGGTGGGGCTACACCTTC.

Comment on this clone: This sample includes further DNA sequences coding for the same CDR3. The V and J genes are TRBV6-5 and TRBJ1-5; tentative D call: TRBD1 (5 bases). The CDR3 covers 15 residues. Germline lookup yields CDR1 MNHEY and CDR2 SVGAGI. Trimming removed 0 bases from V and 7 bases from J, with 13 bases in between. CDR3 sequence: CASSYSRGRLQPQHF. CDR3 in DNA: TGTGCCAGCAGTTACTCGAGGGGACGACTGCAGCCCCAGCATTTT.

This chain uses TRBV27 with TRBJ1-6; D not certain. CDR1 and CDR2 from the germline V gene are MNHEY and SMNVEV (reference sequence). CDR3 length equals 13 residues. V lost 5 bases and J 14 bases, leaving 16 bases between the germline ends. CDR3 in amino acids: CASSPTPENSLHF. The CDR3 coding sequence is TGTGCCAGCAGTCCTACCCCGGAGAACTCCCTCCACTTT.

The CDR3, as DNA: TGTGCCAGCAGCTTGCGGGAAGCTGGAAACACCATATATTTT. It yields the protein CASSLREAGNTIYF. The chain has TRBV5-4 and TRBJ1-3; unclear D gene. V lost 1 base to trimming and J lost 2 bases, with 7 bases between them. The length of the CDR3 is 14 residues. Germline V gene sequence: CDR1 SGHNT, CDR2 YYREEE (reference sequence).

This sequence joins TRBV6-4 and TRBJ2-3; 9 bases fit TRBD2. The CDR3 is 13 amino acids. The V gene's germline CDR1 is MRHNA and CDR2 SNTAGT. Trimming cost V 8 bases and J 9 bases; bases outside gene matches: 9. CDR3 in amino acids: CASGGIAGETQYF. CDR3 coding DNA: TGTGCCAGCGGAGGGATAGCGGGGGAGACGCAGTATTTT.